A selection of T cell receptor beta chains follows, all from one sample in a study of OX40 agonist ivuxolimab in advanced cancers. Assay: immunoSEQ multiplex PCR; the TCRdb copy retains only in-frame clones and omits some. The data hold about 85,000 clones, with roughly 80% observed a single time. The sample was CD4+ or CD8+ T cells sorted from blood, taken in a trial of the OX40 agonist ivuxolimab. These receptors were obtained from an adult with an advanced solid tumor such as melanoma, head and neck, liver or kidney cancer. The CDR3 runs from the conserved cysteine through the conserved F or W. The D gene is left open where the match is weak. Some rows mark clone size as missing; the rest say once, few, many or name a class of expanded clone.

cdr3_length d_call j_call clone_size v_call cdr3_nt cdr3_aa
16 TRBD1 TRBJ1-2 few TRBV25-1 TGTGCCAGCAGTGGGCTCACGGGACAGGGGGCCTCTGGCTACACCTTC CASSGLTGQGASGYTF
15 - TRBJ1-2 - TRBV14 TGTGCCAGCAGCCCGAGCCGGACAAACAACTATGGCTACACCTTC CASSPSRTNNYGYTF
12 - TRBJ2-7 few TRBV28 TGTGCCAGCAGTTGGGGTTCCTACGAGCAGTACTTC CASSWGSYEQYF
18 - TRBJ2-7 - TRBV11-2 TGTGCCAGCAGCTCCCGGGACGAGGATTCTACACGAACCTACGAGCAGTACTTC CASSSRDEDSTRTYEQYF
21 - TRBJ1-4 - TRBV28 TGTGCCAGCAGTCGTCCGCAGGGGTTCACGGGGATTGGTTCAACTAATGAAAAACTGTTTTTT CASSRPQGFTGIGSTNEKLFF
16 TRBD1 TRBJ1-5 - TRBV4-1 TGCGCCAGCAGCCAAGATAGAAAGGGGGCTGGTCAGCCCCAGCATTTT CASSQDRKGAGQPQHF
15 - TRBJ2-3 - TRBV28 TGTGCCAGCAGTTTAGATGGATCTAGCACAGATACGCAGTATTTT CASSLDGSSTDTQYF
11 - TRBJ2-1 - TRBV20-1 TGCAGTGCTAGCCCCTACAATGAGCAGTTCTTC CSASPYNEQFF
12 - TRBJ2-1 few TRBV10-1 TGCGCCAGCAGTGAGTTCAGCGATGAGCAGTTCTTC CASSEFSDEQFF
15 TRBD1 TRBJ2-7 - TRBV18 TGTGCCAGCTCACCACCGAGGGACAGCTCCTACGAGCAGTACTTC CASSPPRDSSYEQYF
16 TRBD2 TRBJ2-3 - TRBV19 TGTGCCAGTAAGGGACTAGCAGGCGCTAGCACAGATACGCAGTATTTT CASKGLAGASTDTQYF
12 - TRBJ2-7 - TRBV11-1 TGTGCCAGCAGCTTAGCAAGGAGCGAGCAGTACTTC CASSLARSEQYF
14 TRBD2 TRBJ2-5 - TRBV28 TGTGCCAGCAGCCTTCGGGGACTAAAAGAGACCCAGTACTTC CASSLRGLKETQYF
12 - TRBJ2-7 few TRBV11-2 TGTGCCAGCAGCCCCAGTGTTGACGAGCAGTACTTC CASSPSVDEQYF
16 TRBD1 TRBJ2-1 - TRBV7-9 TGTGCCAGCAGCTTAGTTCTTGGGACAGGGCACAATGAGCAGTTCTTC CASSLVLGTGHNEQFF
14 TRBD1 TRBJ1-2 - TRBV7-9 TGTGCCAGCTTAGCCCTGGACAGGAACTATGGCTACACCTTC CASLALDRNYGYTF
15 - TRBJ1-4 many TRBV7-9 TGTGCCAGCAGCCCCGGCGGTTCAACTAATGAAAAACTGTTTTTT CASSPGGSTNEKLFF
14 TRBD1 TRBJ2-2 few TRBV2 TGTGCCAGCAGGGGACAGGGGGCGCGGGGGGAGCTGTTTTTT CASRGQGARGELFF
12 - TRBJ2-5 - TRBV28 TGTGCCAGCAGCTTGACGCAAGAGACCCAGTACTTC CASSLTQETQYF
15 - TRBJ1-2 once TRBV5-6 TGTGCCAGCAGCTTGTCTTTCTTTTCTAACTATGGCTACACCTTC CASSLSFFSNYGYTF
14 - TRBJ2-2 - TRBV2 TGTGCCAGCAGTGATCGAGCCCCCATCGGGGAGCTGTTTTTT CASSDRAPIGELFF
15 TRBD2 TRBJ2-7 few TRBV5-1 TGCGCCAGCAGTAAGCGGGAGGTATGGGCTTACGAGCAGTACTTC CASSKREVWAYEQYF
15 - TRBJ2-3 - TRBV7-3 TGTGCCAGCGCAACGATGGGGACTAGCACAGATACGCAGTATTTT CASATMGTSTDTQYF
15 - TRBJ1-4 - TRBV7-2 TGTGCCAGCAGCTTAGGTGACAGGAGGGGTGAAAAACTGTTTTTT CASSLGDRRGEKLFF
13 - TRBJ2-5 - TRBV5-1 TGCGCCAGCAGCAGGGGGGACCAAGAGACCCAGTACTTC CASSRGDQETQYF
14 - TRBJ1-2 - TRBV5-6 TGTGCCAGCAGCTTGGGGGGAACTAACTATGGCTACACCTTC CASSLGGTNYGYTF
14 - TRBJ1-4 - TRBV5-1 TGCGCCAGCACACAGACAGGAACTAATGAAAAACTGTTTTTT CASTQTGTNEKLFF
15 TRBD2 TRBJ2-2 - TRBV2 TGTGCCAGCGGGAAGGGTAGCGGGAGATCCGGGGAGCTGTTTTTT CASGKGSGRSGELFF
15 TRBD1 TRBJ2-3 - TRBV5-8 TGTGCCAACGAGAGGGGGACAGGGGGCACAGATACGCAGTATTTT CANERGTGGTDTQYF
13 - TRBJ2-1 - TRBV6-4 TGTGCCAGCAGTGAACGGGGGCACAATGAGCAGTTCTTC CASSERGHNEQFF
14 - TRBJ2-5 - TRBV28 TGTGCCAGCAGCTCCACCGGGACCCAAGAGACCCAGTACTTC CASSSTGTQETQYF
12 TRBD2 TRBJ2-1 - TRBV28 TGTGCCAGCAGTTTGATAGCGGGGGGGCAGTTCTTC CASSLIAGGQFF